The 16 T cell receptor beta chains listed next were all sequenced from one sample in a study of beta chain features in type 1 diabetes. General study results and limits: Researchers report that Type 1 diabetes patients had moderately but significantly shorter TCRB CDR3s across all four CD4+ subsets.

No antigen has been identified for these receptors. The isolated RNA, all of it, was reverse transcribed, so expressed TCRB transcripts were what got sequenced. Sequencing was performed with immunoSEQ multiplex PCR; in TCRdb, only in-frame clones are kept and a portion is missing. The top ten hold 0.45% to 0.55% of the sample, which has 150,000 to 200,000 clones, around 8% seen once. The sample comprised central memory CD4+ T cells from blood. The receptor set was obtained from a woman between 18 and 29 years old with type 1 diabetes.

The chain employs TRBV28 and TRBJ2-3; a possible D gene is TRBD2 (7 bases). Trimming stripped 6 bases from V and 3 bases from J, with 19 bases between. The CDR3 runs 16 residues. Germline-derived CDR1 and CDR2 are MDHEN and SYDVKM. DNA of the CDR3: TGTGCCAGCAGCCCCACACGGGGGGCGTTGACAGATACGCAGTATTTT. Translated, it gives CASSPTRGALTDTQYF.

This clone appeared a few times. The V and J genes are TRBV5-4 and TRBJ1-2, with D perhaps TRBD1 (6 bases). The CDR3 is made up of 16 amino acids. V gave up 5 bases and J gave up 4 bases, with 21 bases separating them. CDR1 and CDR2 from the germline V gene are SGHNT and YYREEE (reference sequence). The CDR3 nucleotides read TGTGCCAGCAGGAGAGGGGGGGAGGAGGTCTCCTATGGCTACACCTTC. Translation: CASRRGGEEVSYGYTF. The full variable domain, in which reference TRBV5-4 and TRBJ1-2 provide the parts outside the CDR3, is ETGVTQSPTHLIKTRGQQVTLRCSSQSGHNTVSWYQQALGQGPQFIFQYYREEENGRGNFPPRFSGLQFPNYSSELNVNALELDDSALYLCASRRGGEEVSYGYTFGSGTRLTVV.

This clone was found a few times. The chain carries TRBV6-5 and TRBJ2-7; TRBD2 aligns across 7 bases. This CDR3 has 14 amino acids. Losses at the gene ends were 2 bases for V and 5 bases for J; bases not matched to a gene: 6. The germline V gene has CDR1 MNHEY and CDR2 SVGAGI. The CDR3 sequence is CASSYRGRAHEQYF. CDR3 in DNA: TGTGCCAGCAGTTACCGGGGGAGGGCTCACGAGCAGTACTTC.

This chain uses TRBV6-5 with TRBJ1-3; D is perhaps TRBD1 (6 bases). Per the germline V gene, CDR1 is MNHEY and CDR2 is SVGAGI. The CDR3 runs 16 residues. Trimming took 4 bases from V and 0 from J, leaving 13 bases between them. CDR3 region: CASSFRMGASGNTIYF. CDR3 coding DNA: TGTGCCAGCAGTTTCCGGATGGGGGCCTCTGGAAACACCATATATTTT.

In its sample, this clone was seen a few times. The CDR3: CASSPYTGGGGEQYF. The CDR3 DNA reads TGCGCCAGCAGCCCTTACACAGGGGGCGGGGGCGAGCAGTACTTC. The V call is TRBV4-3, the J call TRBJ2-7, with 9 bases identical to TRBD1. Germline V lookup: CDR1 LGHNA, CDR2 YSLEER. This CDR3 has 15 amino acids. Trimming took 4 bases from V and 6 from J; bases not matched to a gene: 10.

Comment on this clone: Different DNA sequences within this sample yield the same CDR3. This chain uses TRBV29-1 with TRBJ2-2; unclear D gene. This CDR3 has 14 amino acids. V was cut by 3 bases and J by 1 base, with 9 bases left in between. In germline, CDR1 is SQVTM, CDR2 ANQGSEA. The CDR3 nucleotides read TGCAGCGTTGAGAAACAATTGAACACCGGGGAGCTGTTTTTT. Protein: CSVEKQLNTGELFF.

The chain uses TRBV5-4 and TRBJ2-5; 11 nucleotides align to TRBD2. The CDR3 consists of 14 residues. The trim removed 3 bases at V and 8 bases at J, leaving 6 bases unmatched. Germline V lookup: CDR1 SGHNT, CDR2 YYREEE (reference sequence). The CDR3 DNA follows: TGTGCCAGCAGCTACGGGACTAGCGGCAGCACCCAGTACTTC. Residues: CASSYGTSGSTQYF.

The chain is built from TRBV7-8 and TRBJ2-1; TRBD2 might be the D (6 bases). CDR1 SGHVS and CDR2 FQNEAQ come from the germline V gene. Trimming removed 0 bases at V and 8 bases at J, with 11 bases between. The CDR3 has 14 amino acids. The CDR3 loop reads CASSLAPTSYEQFF. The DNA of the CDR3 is TGTGCCAGCAGCTTAGCCCCGACTAGTTATGAGCAGTTCTTC. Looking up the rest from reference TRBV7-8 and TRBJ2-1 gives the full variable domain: GAGVSQSPRYKVAKRGQDVALRCDPISGHVSLFWYQQALGQGPEFLTYFQNEAQLDKSGLPSDRFFAERPEGSVSTLKIQRTQQEDSAVYLCASSLAPTSYEQFFGPGTRLTVL.

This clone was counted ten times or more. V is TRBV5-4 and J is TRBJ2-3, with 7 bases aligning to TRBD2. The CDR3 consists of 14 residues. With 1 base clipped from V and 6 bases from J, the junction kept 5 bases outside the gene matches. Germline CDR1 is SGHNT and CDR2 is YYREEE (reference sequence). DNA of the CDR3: TGTGCCAGCAGCTTGCCCGGGGGAGGGGATACGCAGTATTTT. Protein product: CASSLPGGGDTQYF.

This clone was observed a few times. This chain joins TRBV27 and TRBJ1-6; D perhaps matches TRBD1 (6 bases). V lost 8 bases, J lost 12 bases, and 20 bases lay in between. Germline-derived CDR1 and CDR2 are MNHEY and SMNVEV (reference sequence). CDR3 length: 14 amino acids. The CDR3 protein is CASGIAGHPLPLHF. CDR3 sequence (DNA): TGTGCCAGCGGCATAGCGGGACATCCTTTACCCCTCCACTTT.

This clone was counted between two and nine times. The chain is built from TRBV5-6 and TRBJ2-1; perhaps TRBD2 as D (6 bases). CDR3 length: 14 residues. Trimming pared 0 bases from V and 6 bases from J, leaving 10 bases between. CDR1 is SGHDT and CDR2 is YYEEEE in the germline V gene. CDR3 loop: CASSLAKLANEQFF. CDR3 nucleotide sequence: TGTGCCAGCAGCTTGGCAAAACTAGCCAATGAGCAGTTCTTC.

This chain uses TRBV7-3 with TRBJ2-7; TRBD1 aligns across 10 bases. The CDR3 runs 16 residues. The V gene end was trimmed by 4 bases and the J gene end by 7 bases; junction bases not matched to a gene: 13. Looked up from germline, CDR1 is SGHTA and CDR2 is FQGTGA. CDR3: CASSSMTGGISGEQYF. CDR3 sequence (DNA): TGTGCCAGCAGCTCGATGACAGGGGGCATATCAGGGGAGCAGTACTTC.

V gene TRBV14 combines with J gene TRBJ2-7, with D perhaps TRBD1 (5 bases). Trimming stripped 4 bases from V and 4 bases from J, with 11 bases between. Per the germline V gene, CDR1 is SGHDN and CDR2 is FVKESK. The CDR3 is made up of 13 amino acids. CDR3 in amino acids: CASSPRQIYEQYF. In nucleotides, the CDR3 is TGTGCCAGCAGCCCTAGACAGATATACGAGCAGTACTTC.

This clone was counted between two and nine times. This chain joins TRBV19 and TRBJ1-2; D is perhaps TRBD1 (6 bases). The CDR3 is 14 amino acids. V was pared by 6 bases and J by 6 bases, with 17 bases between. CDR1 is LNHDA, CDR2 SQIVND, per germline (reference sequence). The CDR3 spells CASRGEGRGDGYTF. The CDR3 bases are TGTGCCAGTAGAGGGGAGGGCAGGGGTGATGGCTACACCTTC.

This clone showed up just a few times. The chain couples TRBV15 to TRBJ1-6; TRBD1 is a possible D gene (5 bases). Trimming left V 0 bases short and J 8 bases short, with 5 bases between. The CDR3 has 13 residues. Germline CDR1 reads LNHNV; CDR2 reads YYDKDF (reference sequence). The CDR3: CATSREGDSPLHF. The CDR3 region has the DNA TGTGCCACCAGCAGAGAAGGGGATTCACCCCTCCACTTT.

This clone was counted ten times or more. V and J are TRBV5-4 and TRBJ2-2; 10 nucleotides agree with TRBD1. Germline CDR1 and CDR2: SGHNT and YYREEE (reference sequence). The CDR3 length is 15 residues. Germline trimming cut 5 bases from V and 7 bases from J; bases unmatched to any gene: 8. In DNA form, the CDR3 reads TGTGCCAGCAGTCTGGAGGGACAGGGGATCGGGGAGCTGTTTTTT. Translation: CASSLEGQGIGELFF.